The 29 T cell receptor beta chains below were found in one sample sequenced in a study of T-cell reconstitution after alpha-beta-depleted transplantation in children. Unique molecular identifiers were used in preparing the TCRbeta library. One entry per CDR3 protein results from TCRdb running MiXCR on the PCR reads. Of around 420,000 distinct CDR3 sequences in the sample, 15% to 20% were seen once. The material sequenced was PBMCs, mostly from graft donor cells, taken 360 days after TCRalphabeta/CD19-depleted stem cell transplant. Receptor source: a boy in the first two years of life who had a stem cell transplant for Wiskott-Aldrich syndrome, so the T cells may come from the graft donor.

Only a few counts were recorded for this clonotype. V and J are TRBV24-1 and TRBJ2-6; 8 bases line up with TRBD1. The CDR3 loop spans 17 amino acids. The junction had 4 bases not matched to a gene; V was cut back by 2 bases and J by 2 bases. Germline assignment: CDR1 KGHDR and CDR2 SFDVKD. Here the CDR3 reads CATSDWTGTPGANVLTF. In DNA form, the CDR3 reads TGTGCCACCAGTGATTGGACAGGGACTCCTGGGGCCAACGTCCTGACTTTC.

V gene TRBV28 combines with J gene TRBJ2-1; 8 bases are a match to TRBD1. V dropped 7 bases and J dropped 9; count of bases not matched to a gene: 11. Germline CDR1 MDHEN, CDR2 SYDVKM. The CDR3 runs 14 residues. The CDR3 here is CASNPGQALGEQFF. The CDR3 nucleotides are TGTGCCAGCAACCCGGGACAGGCCCTCGGTGAGCAGTTCTTC.

The chain recombines TRBV5-1 with TRBJ2-1; D is ambiguous. CDR1 SGHRS and CDR2 YFSETQ come from the germline V gene. The CDR3 runs 15 residues. Deletions cut 4 bases from V and 0 bases from J, with 11 bases between. The CDR3 DNA is TGCGCCAGCAGCAATAGGGTAGGCTCCTACAATGAGCAGTTCTTC. Residues: CASSNRVGSYNEQFF.

At least ten counts were recorded for this clonotype. The genes are TRBV20-1 and TRBJ2-7; 9 positions match TRBD2. The CDR3 is 15 residues long. With 2 bases clipped from V and 4 bases from J, the junction kept 9 bases outside the gene matches. Per germline, CDR1 DFQATT and CDR2 SNEGSKA (reference sequence). The CDR3 reads CSARLWTSDLYEQYF. The CDR3 DNA reads TGCAGTGCTAGACTGTGGACTAGCGATCTTTACGAGCAGTACTTC.

V gene TRBV3-1 combines with J gene TRBJ2-7; no clear D. The CDR3 covers 11 residues. CDR1 and CDR2 (germline): LGHDT, YNNKEL (reference sequence). Trimming pared 1 base from V and 6 bases from J, leaving 4 bases between. CDR3 amino acids: CASSQASEQYF. DNA for the CDR3: TGTGCCAGCAGCCAAGCCAGCGAGCAGTACTTC.

The chain employs TRBV11-2 and TRBJ2-7; TRBD2 is a possible D gene (7 bases). CDR1 is SGHAT, CDR2 FQNNGV, per germline. V was pared by 0 bases and J by 4 bases, with 10 bases between. CDR3 size: 14 residues. The CDR3 sequence is CASSLDGGAYEQYF. CDR3 coding DNA: TGTGCCAGCAGCTTAGATGGGGGGGCTTACGAGCAGTACTTC.

V is TRBV7-9 and J is TRBJ2-1; D uncertain. V lost 5 bases and J 5 bases, leaving 7 bases between the germline ends. CDR3 length: 12 amino acids. The germline V gene encodes CDR1 SEHNR and CDR2 FQNEAQ (reference sequence). The CDR3 sequence: CASSEVDNEQFF. DNA of the CDR3: TGTGCCAGCAGCGAAGTGGACAATGAGCAGTTCTTC. The full variable domain, its missing parts supplied by reference TRBV7-9 and TRBJ2-1, is DTGVSQNPRHKITKRGQNVTFRCDPISEHNRLYWYRQTLGQGPEFLTYFQNEAQLEKSRLLSDRFSAERPKGSFSTLEIQRTEQGDSAMYLCASSEVDNEQFFGPGTRLTVL.

Written as DNA, the CDR3 is TGCGCCAGCACTGGGGCTAGCGGGACACCCGAGGGGGAGCAGTACTTC. Protein product: CASTGASGTPEGEQYF. The chain joins TRBV10-2 to TRBJ2-7, with 9 bases aligning to TRBD2. Losses at the gene ends were 7 bases for V and 7 bases for J; bases not matched to a gene: 17. Germline assignment: CDR1 WSHSY and CDR2 SAAADI. This CDR3 comprises 16 residues.

This clonotype was seen a handful of times. CDR3 bases: TGTGCCAGCAGTCTAGACAGGGCGGGTGAAGCTTTCTTT. Its translation is CASSLDRAGEAFF. The chain carries TRBV12-3 or TRBV12-4 and TRBJ1-1; 7 bases map to TRBD1. Trimming took 5 bases from V and 7 from J; bases not matched to a gene: 7. The CDR3 loop spans 13 amino acids.

The chain is built from TRBV12-3 or TRBV12-4 and TRBJ2-1; tentative D call: TRBD2 (5 bases). The V end lost 7 bases, the J end lost 0 bases, and 13 bases lay between the germline ends. CDR3 length: 15 amino acids. CDR3: CASTRGSFSYNEQFF. The CDR3 bases are TGTGCCAGCACTCGAGGGAGTTTCTCCTACAATGAGCAGTTCTTC.

The gene calls are TRBV12-3 or TRBV12-4 and TRBJ1-2; 8 bases line up with TRBD1. The CDR3 is made up of 15 amino acids. Trimming cost V 4 bases and J 2 bases; bases outside gene matches: 6. In DNA form, the CDR3 reads TGTGCCAGCAGTTACGGACAGGGTCGAAACTATGGCTACACCTTC. Translated: CASSYGQGRNYGYTF.

This clonotype was recorded a few times. The V gene is TRBV7-9, the J gene TRBJ2-2; TRBD2 aligns across 8 bases. The CDR3 loop spans 16 amino acids. V lost 5 bases to trimming and J lost 1 base; unmatched junction nucleotides: 6. The V gene's germline CDR1 is SEHNR and CDR2 FQNEAQ (reference sequence). For the CDR3, the DNA is TGTGCCAGCAGCCCCGACCTAGCGGGGAACACCGGGGAGCTGTTTTTT. It encodes CASSPDLAGNTGELFF. Drawing the rest from reference TRBV7-9 and TRBJ2-2, the complete variable domain is DTGVSQNPRHKITKRGQNVTFRCDPISEHNRLYWYRQTLGQGPEFLTYFQNEAQLEKSRLLSDRFSAERPKGSFSTLEIQRTEQGDSAMYLCASSPDLAGNTGELFFGEGSRLTVL.

The chain combines TRBV24-1 with TRBJ2-1; D remains unclear. This CDR3 is built from 11 residues. V was cut by 6 bases and J by 5 bases, with 4 bases left in between. Germline lookup yields CDR1 KGHDR and CDR2 SFDVKD. The CDR3 region is CATSRDNEQFF. CDR3 sequence (DNA): TGTGCCACCAGTAGGGACAATGAGCAGTTCTTC.

The chain links TRBV6-5 to TRBJ1-2; no clear D gene. Looked up from germline, CDR1 is MNHEY and CDR2 is SVGAGI. Trimming removed 1 base at V and 4 bases at J, with 10 bases between. The CDR3 is made up of 14 amino acids. CDR3 sequence (DNA): TGTGCCAGCAGTTACTATGACGGAAGCTATGGCTACACCTTC. Its protein is CASSYYDGSYGYTF.

The rearrangement joins TRBV6-5 to TRBJ2-3, with 9 bases identical to TRBD2. V lost 0 bases, J lost 8 bases, and 9 bases stayed unmatched. Germline V gene data show CDR1 as MNHEY and CDR2 as SVGAGI. The CDR3 contains 16 residues. As DNA, the CDR3 is TGTGCCAGCAGTTACTCCCCCTCTCTAGCGGGGACTACGCAGTATTTT. Amino acid sequence: CASSYSPSLAGTTQYF.

This sequence joins TRBV20-1 and TRBJ2-3; 10 bases align to TRBD2. J gave up 2 bases and V 4 bases, and 12 bases lay outside the gene matches. The CDR3 is 17 residues long. Germline assignment: CDR1 DFQATT and CDR2 SNEGSKA (reference sequence). CDR3 residues: CSATTPGGTSVTDTQYF. As DNA, the CDR3 is TGCAGTGCTACCACTCCCGGCGGGACTAGCGTCACAGATACGCAGTATTTT.

This clonotype was seen more than once but under ten times. The J gene is TRBJ2-2, the V gene TRBV29-1, with 16 bases matching TRBD2. The CDR3 sequence is 18 residues long. With 6 bases clipped from V and 3 bases from J, the junction kept 10 bases outside the gene matches. CDR1 is SQVTM, CDR2 ANQGSEA, per germline. The CDR3 bases are TGCAGCGTACCAGGATTGGGACTAGCGGGAGGGTACACCGGGGAGCTGTTTTTT. Encoded protein: CSVPGLGLAGGYTGELFF.

There are a few counts of this clonotype. The J gene is TRBJ2-1, the V gene TRBV2; D remains ambiguous. Trimming shortened V by 7 bases and J by 2 bases, and 15 bases separated the two germline ends. This CDR3 spans 15 amino acids. Germline lookup yields CDR1 SNHLY and CDR2 FYNNEI. As DNA, the CDR3 is TGTGCCAGCAATTTTAGGGCGCCAGCCTACAATGAGCAGTTCTTC. It is translated as CASNFRAPAYNEQFF.

The chain joins TRBV12-3 or TRBV12-4 to TRBJ1-1; D is possibly TRBD1 (6 bases). The CDR3 extends over 13 amino acids. Trimming cost V 3 bases and J 3 bases, with 8 bases left between them. This CDR3 reads CASSLRGHTEAFF. The CDR3 DNA reads TGTGCCAGCAGTTTGCGGGGGCACACTGAAGCTTTCTTT.

This clonotype was counted between two and nine times. This chain links TRBV7-9 with TRBJ1-4; D is possibly TRBD1 (5 bases). This CDR3 is 14 amino acids long. Trimming stripped 7 bases from V and 5 bases from J, with 14 bases between. Germline lookup yields CDR1 SEHNR and CDR2 FQNEAQ (reference sequence). This CDR3 reads CASIEGTYNEKLFF. The CDR3 bases are TGTGCCAGCATCGAGGGGACCTACAATGAAAAACTGTTTTTT.

In its sample, this clonotype was seen many times. This chain joins TRBV7-2 and TRBJ2-1; a weak D match, TRBD2 (5 bases). CDR1 is SGHTA and CDR2 is FQGNSA in the germline V gene. The CDR3 spans 17 residues. Trimming pared 1 base from V and 7 bases from J, leaving 20 bases between. The CDR3: CASSLVSLAYTRNEQFF. CDR3 nucleotides: TGTGCCAGCAGCTTAGTGAGTTTAGCGTACACGAGAAATGAGCAGTTCTTC.

There are a few counts of this clonotype. V gene TRBV20-1 combines with J gene TRBJ2-7; D call uncertain. V lost 6 bases to trimming and J lost 5 bases, with 11 bases between them. The CDR3 runs to 11 residues. The germline gives CDR1 DFQATT, CDR2 SNEGSKA (reference sequence). The CDR3 here is CSATTAHEQYF. The CDR3, as DNA: TGCAGTGCCACAACGGCGCACGAGCAGTACTTC.

The V gene is TRBV7-9, the J gene TRBJ2-1; maybe TRBD2 (7 bases). There are 17 residues in the CDR3. CDR1 is SEHNR and CDR2 is FQNEAQ in the germline V gene (reference sequence). Trimming took off 1 base at V and 4 bases at J, with 17 bases between the two ends. This CDR3 is CASSLGEGGLGYNEQFF. CDR3 bases: TGTGCCAGCAGCTTAGGGGAGGGGGGATTGGGTTACAATGAGCAGTTCTTC. Based on the CDR3 plus reference TRBV7-9 and TRBJ2-1, the full variable domain is DTGVSQNPRHKITKRGQNVTFRCDPISEHNRLYWYRQTLGQGPEFLTYFQNEAQLEKSRLLSDRFSAERPKGSFSTLEIQRTEQGDSAMYLCASSLGEGGLGYNEQFFGPGTRLTVL.

V gene TRBV20-1 combines with J gene TRBJ2-5; D may be TRBD1 or TRBD2 (5 bases each). This CDR3 is built from 14 residues. CDR1 DFQATT and CDR2 SNEGSKA come from the germline V gene (reference sequence). V was cut by 0 bases and J by 4 bases, with 12 bases left in between. The CDR3 bases are TGCAGTGCTAGAGATCCTAAAGGGACAGAGACCCAGTACTTC. It translates to CSARDPKGTETQYF.

The rearrangement links TRBV12-3 or TRBV12-4 to TRBJ2-2; 9 positions agree with TRBD1. V gave up 6 bases and J gave up 7 bases; unmatched junction bases: 6. The length of the CDR3 is 14 residues. CDR3 sequence: CASSLTGGIGELFF. CDR3 nucleotides: TGTGCCAGCAGCTTGACAGGGGGAATCGGGGAGCTGTTTTTT.

In this sample, this clonotype turned up once. The CDR3 protein is CASSQDIPGLAGHEQYF. For the CDR3, the DNA is TGTGCCAGCAGCCAAGATATACCGGGACTAGCGGGACACGAGCAGTACTTC. J is TRBJ2-7 and V is TRBV14; 13 bases align to TRBD2. With 0 bases clipped from V and 5 bases from J, the junction kept 7 bases outside the gene matches. The germline V gene encodes CDR1 SGHDN and CDR2 FVKESK. The CDR3 extends over 17 amino acids.

The sample holds one count of this clonotype. This chain links TRBV10-3 with TRBJ2-3; 7 bases are a match to TRBD2. The CDR3 length is 15 residues. V dropped 6 bases and J dropped 0; count of bases not matched to a gene: 6. Germline assignment: CDR1 ENHRY and CDR2 SYGVKD. In DNA, the CDR3 is TGTGCCATCAGCAAGACTAGCTGGAGCACAGATACGCAGTATTTT. Its protein product is CAISKTSWSTDTQYF.

This clonotype was observed at least ten times. The chain has TRBV3-1 and TRBJ2-5; no clear D. The germline CDR1 and CDR2 sequences are LGHDT and YNNKEL (reference sequence). The V gene lost 2 bases and the J gene lost 1 base, with 2 bases spanning the gap. This CDR3 has 12 residues. The CDR3 loop reads CASSQTQETQYF. The CDR3 DNA follows: TGTGCCAGCAGCCAAACCCAAGAGACCCAGTACTTC.

Here the CDR3 DNA reads TGTGCCAGCAGTGTTGCGGGGCTTCTTGCCGGGGAGCTGTTTTTT. It yields the protein CASSVAGLLAGELFF. The chain links TRBV2 to TRBJ2-2, with TRBD2 as a possible D gene (6 bases). This CDR3 region has 15 residues. Looked up from germline, CDR1 is SNHLY and CDR2 is FYNNEI. V was clipped by 4 bases and J by 6 bases, with 15 bases between them. Filled out from reference TRBV2 and TRBJ2-2, the complete variable domain reads EPEVTQTPSHQVTQMGQEVILRCVPISNHLYFYWYRQILGQKVEFLVSFYNNEISEKSEIFDDQFSVERPDGSNFTLKIRSTKLEDSAMYFCASSVAGLLAGELFFGEGSRLTVL.